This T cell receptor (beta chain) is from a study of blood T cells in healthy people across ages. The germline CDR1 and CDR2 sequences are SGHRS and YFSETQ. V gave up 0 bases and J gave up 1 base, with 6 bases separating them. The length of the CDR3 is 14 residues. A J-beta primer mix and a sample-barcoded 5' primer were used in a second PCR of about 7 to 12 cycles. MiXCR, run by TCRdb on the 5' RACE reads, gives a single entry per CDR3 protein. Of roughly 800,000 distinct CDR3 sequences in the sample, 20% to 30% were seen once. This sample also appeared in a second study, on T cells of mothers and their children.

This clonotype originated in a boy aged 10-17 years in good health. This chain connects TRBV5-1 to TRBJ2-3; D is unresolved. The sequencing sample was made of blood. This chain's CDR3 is CASSLVFGTDTQYF. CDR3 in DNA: TGCGCCAGCAGCTTGGTATTTGGCACAGATACGCAGTATTTT.